The T cell receptor (beta chain) described here comes from a study of cytomegalovirus exposure and HLA in healthy donors. Looking at the study overall: The use of the same platform for the approximately 130 validation repertoires and the roughly 630 first-cohort repertoires was reported by a later analysis.

Germline loops: CDR1 MGHRA, CDR2 YSYEKL. CDR3 length equals 18 residues. V shed 5 bases and J shed 3 bases, with 23 bases lying between them. The study, taken as a whole, reports: According to a later analysis, TCR clusters from the first cohort tended to co-occur in the 100 to 150 validation repertoires. Most TCR sequences proved rare, with some public TCRs found in many donors. Among TCR beta chains, those listed as cytomegalovirus-associated numbered about 160.

Using immunoSEQ multiplex PCR, the repertoire was profiled, and TCRdb retains in-frame clones only, with some absent. The sample records approximately 59,000 clones, 80% to 95% being singletons. About this clone itself: Its antigen is undetermined.

The receptor's source is a man aged 18 to 35 in good health and CMV-seropositive. Sequencing input: PBMCs. This chain links TRBV4-1 with TRBJ1-5; a weak D match, TRBD1 (6 bases). The CDR3 loop reads CASSFRGAPRVTNQPQHF. The CDR3, as DNA: TGCGCCAGCAGCTTCCGGGGGGCCCCAAGGGTGACCAATCAGCCCCAGCATTTT.